This T cell receptor (beta chain) appears in the sequencing data of a study of neurological immune-mediated disorders. The sample holds a few counts of this clonotype. The antigen is undetermined. The authors produced cDNA by 5'RACE using 10-nucleotide random UMIs. Every sequencing run drew on 15-18 subjects and yielded over 190 million TCR-beta sequences. TCRdb called the 5' RACE reads again in MiXCR, with one record for every CDR3 protein. The sample has approximately 82,000 distinct CDR3 sequences, around 13% seen once. Time point described: longitudinal time-point 2. Study findings and constraints: Multiple sclerosis, the disease with the least TCR clonal expansion, fell below healthy controls, whereas HTLV-1-associated myelopathy showed the most.

CDR3 length equals 14 residues. Deletions cut 5 bases from V and 12 bases from J, with 24 bases between. The germline V gene encodes CDR1 SGHRS and CDR2 YFSETQ. The TCR sequence derives from a female donor with HTLV-1-associated myelopathy (HAM/TSP). The material sequenced was PBMCs. V usage is TRBV5-1 and J usage is TRBJ2-7, with D possibly TRBD2 on 5 matching bases. The CDR3 here is CASSSGSPGVGRYF. The CDR3 DNA reads TGCGCCAGCAGTTCGGGTTCCCCCGGGGTGGGGAGGTACTTC.